A selection of T cell receptor beta chains follows, all from one sample in a study of siplizumab effects on memory and regulatory T cells. Using immunoSEQ multiplex PCR, the repertoire was profiled, and TCRdb retains in-frame clones only, with some absent. The sample records over 80,000 clones, 80% to 90% being singletons. The sequencing input was Tregs sorted from blood. Receptors were obtained from a human donor in good health. Each CDR3 is given without its conserved first and last residue. Where a row states a size, it is once, few, many or the class of an expanded clone; other rows omit it.

V | size | CDR3
TRBV7-6 | once | ASSLGGGQPQH
TRBV28 | few | ASSRLQEGASPLH
TRBV11-2 | . | ASSPSVGPETQY
TRBV6-1 | . | ASSGTFPYEQY
TRBV5-1 | . | ASSLARTSSADTQY
TRBV7-2 | . | ASSLNRETQY
TRBV5-1 | . | ASSWRDRGRGDEQF
TRBV5-4 | . | ASSLAQETQY
TRBV6-1 | . | ASLLWANYGYT
TRBV10-1 | . | ASGTGGYEQY
TRBV6-1 | . | ASSYPQGYEQY
TRBV7-2 | . | ASSPLTGGYT
TRBV23-1 | . | ASTPVGTGNLDGYT
TRBV19 | . | ASIPGQRFRGALYGYT
TRBV7-2 | . | ASSLIAGGRETQY
TRBV19 | . | ASTREMGFYGYT
TRBV27 | . | ASRSAGSGNTIY
TRBV7-2 | . | ASSLVRGSYTEAF
TRBV6-1 | . | ASSVRDRTEAF
TRBV28 | . | ASREGGNHEQY
TRBV18 | . | ASSQGLETQY
TRBV11-2 | . | ASSSRTEGNTIY
TRBV7-9 | few | ASSLGGQGDGYT
TRBV12-5 | few | ASGLSRAGNTIY
TRBV27 | once | ASSLSRNTEAF
TRBV2 | few | ASSGTVGYGYT
TRBV7-2 | . | ASSLSRGRMWTEAF
TRBV27 | . | ASSLDWGLNQPQH
TRBV5-1 | . | ASSLLGQIYEQY
TRBV5-6 | . | ASSLRGRINTEAF
TRBV6-5 | . | ASSYTTGQPQH
TRBV7-7 | . | ASSFGPQSSYEQY
TRBV9 | . | ASSVALAGAGDTQY
TRBV5-1 | . | ASSPVPTGREQY
TRBV5-5 | few | ASTPLGTVGMGYT
TRBV6-6 | . | ASSKLGASTEAF
TRBV18 | . | ASSPAGGQETQY
TRBV2 | . | ASSEGIGTGSYEQY
TRBV4-2 | medium-sized | ASSQGHLSYNEQF
TRBV6-6 | . | ASSYGFAGGAGELF
TRBV7-2 | . | ASSSTGTVLYGYT
TRBV5-1 | . | ASSATPTQETQY
TRBV2 | . | ASSVYRGISGNTIY
TRBV4-1 | . | ASSRATGTFYEQY
TRBV10-1 | . | ASSQGEKLF
TRBV2 | . | ASSEAGQGGQPQH
TRBV5-1 | . | ASSFLAAGDFPGELF
TRBV6-5 | . | ASGQGRGTDTQY
TRBV5-1 | . | ASRHWTEQETQY
TRBV28 | . | ASSRQGPLNQPQH
TRBV4-3 | . | ASSQAGGPGNEQF
TRBV9 | . | ASSSHGEGNSPLH
TRBV6-1 | . | ATRVGGSNQPQH
TRBV7-2 | . | ASSLEGSKNIQY
TRBV7-8 | . | ASSHERSTAGAQLGF